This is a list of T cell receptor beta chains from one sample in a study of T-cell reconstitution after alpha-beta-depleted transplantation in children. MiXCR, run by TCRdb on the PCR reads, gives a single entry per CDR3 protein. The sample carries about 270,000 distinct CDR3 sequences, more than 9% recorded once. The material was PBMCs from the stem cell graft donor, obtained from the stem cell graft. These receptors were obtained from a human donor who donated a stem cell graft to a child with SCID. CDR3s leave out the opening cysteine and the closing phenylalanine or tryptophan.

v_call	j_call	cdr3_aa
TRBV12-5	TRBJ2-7	ASAVDHYEQY
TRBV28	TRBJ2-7	ASSLVSPYEQY
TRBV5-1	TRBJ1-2	ASSFGEQGSGYT
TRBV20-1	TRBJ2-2	SARDGSAGGRTGELF
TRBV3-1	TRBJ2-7	ASSQDESYEQY
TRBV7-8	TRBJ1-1	ASSRGSNTEAF
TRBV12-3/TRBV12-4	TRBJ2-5	ASSEDLAGGSETQY
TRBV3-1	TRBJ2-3	ASSARRTGEADTQY
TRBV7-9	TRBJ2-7	ASSLAFGTAYEQY
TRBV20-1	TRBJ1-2	SASTRQGITRNYGYT
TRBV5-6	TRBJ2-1	ASSLTQDYNEQF
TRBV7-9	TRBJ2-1	ASSFGRGQGRGEQF
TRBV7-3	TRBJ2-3	ASSPQGANTDTQY
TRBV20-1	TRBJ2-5	SAREQPGSGGLSNQETQY
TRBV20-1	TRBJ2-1	SARGLDASYNEQF
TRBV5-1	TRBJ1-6	ASSLRGTDNSPLH
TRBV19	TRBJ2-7	ASSIDEINYEQY
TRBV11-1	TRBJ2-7	ASSLHGQNGYEQY
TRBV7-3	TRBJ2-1	ASSRPRNVGYNEQF
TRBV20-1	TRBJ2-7	SAVSGGATFYEQY
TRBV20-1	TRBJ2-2	SAQPAGGKFGELF
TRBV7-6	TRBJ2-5	ASSLLGGKETQY
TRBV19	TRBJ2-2	ASSLQGYPGELF
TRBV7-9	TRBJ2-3	ASSPPPSGPSDTQY
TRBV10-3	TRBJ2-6	AISDSGANVLT
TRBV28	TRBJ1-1	ASSLAGGERTEAF
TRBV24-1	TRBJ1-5	ATSEPPQGTGNQPQH
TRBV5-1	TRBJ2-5	ASQALPSGQETQY
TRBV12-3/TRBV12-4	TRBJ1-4	ASSFHNEKLF